This T cell receptor (beta chain) was documented in a study of long-term antiretroviral therapy in people with HIV (dated by TCRdb to between 2021 and 2023). As for the study more broadly: The earliest samples were collected approximately a decade before the 2015 WHO recommendation for immediate ART, a period when ART was typically delayed until CD4 counts fell. A retrospective serial study tested whether ART initiation and durable HIV suppression were associated with changes in peripheral blood TRB repertoire composition and diversity. From 30 adults with confirmed HIV infection, the cohort provided under 200 cryopreserved PBMC samples, gathered serially across a mean of around six years (range 1-12). About 35% of the 30 participants with HIV were female. No cross-contamination during QIAcube processing was shown when test extractions of a monoclonal T-cell line were performed alongside about 30 polyclonal samples.

Inclusion was restricted to participants for whom at least one PBMC sample before ART initiation and at least two post-ART samples were available. Treatment was received in the United States of America by all participants with HIV. Before DNA extraction, cryopreserved samples of roughly 1-11 million PBMC were thawed and then washed. At the time of the earliest PBMC sample, participants with HIV were aged between about 20 and 55 years. PBMC samples were contributed by each participant from 1-4 timepoints before ART initiation and 2-8 timepoints after ART initiation, with a median of 7 samples. Serial HIV viral load, CD4+ T-cell count, ART history and demographic data were obtained for every participant. Genomic DNA was extracted from unsorted PBMC with a Qiagen kit on a QIAcube, with processing performed in batches of 12 samples. On the study overall, not on this receptor specifically: Expanded TRB clones identified before ART initiation dominated the repertoire at all time points, although this dominance fluctuated and declined in many PLHIV after ART. Samples dated from about 2004 to 2017, and the ART regimens used may be less effective than current ones. Unsorted PBMC were profiled instead of sorted CD4+ and CD8+ T cells because pre-ART samples had limited cell numbers. Inferences about post-ART repertoire changes were limited because no data were available on ART adherence, viral resistance or therapy changes. Compared with controls, HIV repertoires had narrower CDR3 length ranges, and the network structure pointed to an antigen-experienced repertoire that shifted only slightly toward naive after ART. Starting ART was linked to a significant rise in TRB diversity, yet even after long-term ART the diversity remained significantly lower than in transplant donor controls. Limited PBMC availability meant only the TCR beta chain was sequenced, without alpha chain pairing.

V is cut by 1 base and J by 4 bases, and the space between the germline ends is 10 bases. The cysteine opens and the phenylalanine closes a CDR3 of 15 amino acids. The sequence is cut down to CDR3 DNA, 45 bases in frame from base 1. The germline V gene provides CDR1 SNHLY and CDR2 FYNNEI. As for this clone: Its antigen remains undetermined. No quality values exist for individual bases; no much larger clone is one base distant.

The immunoSEQ hsTCRB v3.0 assay was used at survey level resolution for TRB variable region sequencing. TRB sequencing targeted a depth of 40,000-50,000 T-cell genomes per sample. Pooled TRB libraries were sequenced on an Illumina MiSeq with a v3 150-cycle kit. The original pipeline was this. Analysis of repertoires was carried out in R inside a reproducible Nextflow workflow spanning QC, data transformation and analysis. LymphoSeq2, an R package for AIRR-Seq data exploration, was used to implement custom analyses. Four samples yielding fewer than 5000 total TRB sequences were excluded, leaving 188 analyzed HIV repertoires. Among the approximately 190 HIV repertoires that were kept, under 60 were collected before ART initiation and about 130 were collected after ART initiation. Repertoires were downsampled to 5000 TRB nucleotide sequences, and summary statistics were averaged over 100 downsampling iterations. TRB sequences were retained for analysis only if CDR3 regions of at least seven amino acids were present. Two measures captured diversity: a Shannon entropy-derived clonality score and the Gini coefficient. In the repertoire networks, any two of the top 5000 CDR3 amino acid sequences were linked whenever the two sequences differed by an edit distance of one. GLIPH2 predicted antigen specificity groups and MHC restriction for TRB CDR3 amino acid sequences. To flag known CMV, EBV, HIV or tissue antigen associations, CDR3 amino acid sequences were matched against VDJdb and McPAS-TCR. Pre-ART, post-ART and control groups were compared with Wilcoxon signed-rank tests and Holm-Bonferroni correction. TCRdb carries this immuneACCESS record with in-frame sequences only. Its versions omit some clonotypes, under half of them owing to an unresolved V gene in the studies checked, with the rest unexplained. V and J calls and clone size follow that table, whereas D and trimming were derived from the DNA. This sample comprises 30,000 or so clones, just under 80% of them detected only once. In total, the top ten clones hold about 9.3% of the sample.

This TCR was recovered from a man aged 18-30 years with HIV. Rearrangement joined TRBV2 to TRBJ2-2, and perhaps TRBD1 as D gene, on 5 matching bases. The sequencing used unsorted PBMCs, collected 1.5 years before starting antiretroviral therapy. The CDR3 amino acid sequence is: CASSEGQGSTGELFF. The DNA sequence is given as TGTGCCAGCAGTGAAGGGCAGGGTAGCACCGGGGAGCTGTTTTTT.